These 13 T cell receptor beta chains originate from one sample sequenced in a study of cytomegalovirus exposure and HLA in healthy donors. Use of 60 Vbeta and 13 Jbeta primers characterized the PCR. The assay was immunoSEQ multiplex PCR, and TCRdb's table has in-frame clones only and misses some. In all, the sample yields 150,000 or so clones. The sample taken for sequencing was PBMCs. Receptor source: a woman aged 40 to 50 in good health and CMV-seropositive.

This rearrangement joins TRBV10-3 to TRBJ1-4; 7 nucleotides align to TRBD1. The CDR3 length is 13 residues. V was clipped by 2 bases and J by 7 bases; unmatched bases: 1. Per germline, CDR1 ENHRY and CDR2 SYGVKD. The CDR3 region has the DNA TGTGCCATCAGTGAGGCAGGGGGTGAAAAACTGTTTTTT. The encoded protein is CAISEAGGEKLFF.

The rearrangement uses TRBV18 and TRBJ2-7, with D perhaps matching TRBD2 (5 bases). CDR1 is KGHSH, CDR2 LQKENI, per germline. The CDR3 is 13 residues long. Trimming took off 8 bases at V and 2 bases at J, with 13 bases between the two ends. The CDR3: CASPSGTTYEQYF. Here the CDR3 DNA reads TGTGCCAGCCCGAGCGGAACTACCTACGAGCAGTACTTC. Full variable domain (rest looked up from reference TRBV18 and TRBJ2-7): NAGVMQNPRHLVRRRGQEARLRCSPMKGHSHVYWYRQLPEEGLKFMVYLQKENIIDESGMPKERFSAEFPKEGPSILRIQQVVRGDSAAYFCASPSGTTYEQYFGPGTRLTVT.

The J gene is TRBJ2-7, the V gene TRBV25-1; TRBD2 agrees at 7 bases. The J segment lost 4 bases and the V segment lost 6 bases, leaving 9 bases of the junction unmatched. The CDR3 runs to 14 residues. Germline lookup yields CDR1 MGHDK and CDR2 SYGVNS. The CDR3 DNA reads TGTGCCAGCAGGAACGCGGGAGAAGGTTACGAGCAGTACTTC. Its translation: CASRNAGEGYEQYF.

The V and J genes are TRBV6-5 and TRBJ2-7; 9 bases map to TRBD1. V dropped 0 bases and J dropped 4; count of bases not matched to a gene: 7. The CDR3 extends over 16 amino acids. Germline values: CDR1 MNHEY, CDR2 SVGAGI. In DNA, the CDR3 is TGTGCCAGCAGTTACTCCTTTGCGGGACAGGGTTACGAGCAGTACTTC. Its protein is CASSYSFAGQGYEQYF.

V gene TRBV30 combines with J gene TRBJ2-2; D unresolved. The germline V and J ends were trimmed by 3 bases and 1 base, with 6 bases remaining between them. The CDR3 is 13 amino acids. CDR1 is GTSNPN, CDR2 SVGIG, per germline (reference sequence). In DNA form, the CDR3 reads TGTGCCTGGAGCAGACAGAACACCGGGGAGCTGTTTTTT. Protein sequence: CAWSRQNTGELFF.

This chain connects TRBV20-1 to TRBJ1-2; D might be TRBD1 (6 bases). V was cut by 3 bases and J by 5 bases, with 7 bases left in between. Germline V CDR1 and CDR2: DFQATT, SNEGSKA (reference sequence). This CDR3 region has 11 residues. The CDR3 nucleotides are TGCAGTGCTAGGCAGGGGTATGGCTACACCTTC. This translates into CSARQGYGYTF.

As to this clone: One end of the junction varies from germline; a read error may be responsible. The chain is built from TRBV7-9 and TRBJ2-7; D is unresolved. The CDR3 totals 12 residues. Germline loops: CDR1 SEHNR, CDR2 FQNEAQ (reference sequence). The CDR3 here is CASSPGSYEQCF. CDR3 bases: TGTGCCAGCAGCCCCGGTAGCTACGAGCAGTGCTTC.

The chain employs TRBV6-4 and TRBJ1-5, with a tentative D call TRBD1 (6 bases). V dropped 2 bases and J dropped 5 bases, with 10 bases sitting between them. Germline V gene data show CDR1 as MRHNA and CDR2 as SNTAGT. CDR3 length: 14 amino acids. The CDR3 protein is CASSDPTGYQPQHF. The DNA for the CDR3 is TGTGCCAGCAGTGACCCAACAGGGTATCAGCCCCAGCATTTT.

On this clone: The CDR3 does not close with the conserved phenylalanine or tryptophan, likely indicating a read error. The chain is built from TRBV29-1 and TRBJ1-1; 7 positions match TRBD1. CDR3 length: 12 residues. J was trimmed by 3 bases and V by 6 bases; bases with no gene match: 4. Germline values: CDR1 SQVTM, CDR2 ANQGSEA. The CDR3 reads CSVRTGYTEAFL. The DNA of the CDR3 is TGCAGCGTGAGGACAGGTTACACTGAAGCTTTCCTT.

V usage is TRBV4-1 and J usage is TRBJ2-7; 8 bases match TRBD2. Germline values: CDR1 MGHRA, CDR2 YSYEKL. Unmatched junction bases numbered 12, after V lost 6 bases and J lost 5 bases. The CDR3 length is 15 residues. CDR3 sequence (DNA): TGCGCCAGCAGGGTGGAACAGCGGGAGTTCGACGAGCAGTACTTC. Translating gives CASRVEQREFDEQYF.

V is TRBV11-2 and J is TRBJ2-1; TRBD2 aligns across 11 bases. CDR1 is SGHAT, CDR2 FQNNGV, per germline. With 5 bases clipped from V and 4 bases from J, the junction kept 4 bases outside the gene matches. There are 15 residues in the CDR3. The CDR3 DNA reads TGTGCCAGCAGCACCACTAGCGGGAGTTACAATGAGCAGTTCTTC. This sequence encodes CASSTTSGSYNEQFF.

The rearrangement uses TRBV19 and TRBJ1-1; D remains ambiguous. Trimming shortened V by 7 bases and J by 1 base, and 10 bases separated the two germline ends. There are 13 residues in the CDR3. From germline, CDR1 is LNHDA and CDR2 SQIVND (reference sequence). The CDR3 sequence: CASTRAGNTEAFF. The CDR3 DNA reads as TGTGCCAGTACGAGGGCCGGGAACACTGAAGCTTTCTTT.

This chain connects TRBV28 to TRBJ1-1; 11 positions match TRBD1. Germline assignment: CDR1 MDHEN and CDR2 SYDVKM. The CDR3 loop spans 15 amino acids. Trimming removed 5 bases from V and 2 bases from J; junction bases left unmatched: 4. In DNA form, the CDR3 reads TGTGCCAGCAGTCTAAGGACAGGGGGCAACACTGAAGCTTTCTTT. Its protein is CASSLRTGGNTEAFF.